This is a list of T cell receptor beta chains from one sample in a study of shared clonotypes between healthy human individuals. The assay was immunoSEQ multiplex PCR, and TCRdb's table has in-frame clones only and misses some. This sample has about 680,000 clones, with roughly 78% found just once. Sequenced input: memory CD4+ T cells sorted from blood. These receptors originate from a woman under 40 in good health. CDR3s include the opening cysteine and the closing phenylalanine or tryptophan.

cdr3_aa: CASSRSGTRVQETQYF
v_call: TRBV4-1
j_call: TRBJ2-5

cdr3_aa: CASSGTSEKLFF
v_call: TRBV9
j_call: TRBJ1-4

cdr3_aa: CASSPRLLVGEQYF
v_call: TRBV27
j_call: TRBJ2-5

cdr3_aa: CASSEYRGNQPQHF
v_call: TRBV6-1
j_call: TRBJ1-5

cdr3_aa: CASSLPQPGPAFF
v_call: TRBV7-2
j_call: TRBJ1-1

cdr3_aa: CACNGPKNTEAFF
v_call: TRBV19
j_call: TRBJ1-1

cdr3_aa: CASSFTSRAEQYF
v_call: TRBV28
j_call: TRBJ2-7

cdr3_aa: CASSPDSHGTDTQYF
v_call: TRBV5-1
j_call: TRBJ2-3

cdr3_aa: CASSQAAFGTDTQYF
v_call: TRBV14
j_call: TRBJ2-3

cdr3_aa: CASSLVFGPLVGEQFF
v_call: TRBV7-2
j_call: TRBJ2-1

cdr3_aa: CASSRGGLETQYF
v_call: TRBV28
j_call: TRBJ2-5

cdr3_aa: CAWALTGTETGELFF
v_call: TRBV30
j_call: TRBJ2-2

cdr3_aa: CASSPRLAGARSYEQYF
v_call: TRBV4-1
j_call: TRBJ2-7

cdr3_aa: CASSIRTYNEQFF
v_call: TRBV19
j_call: TRBJ2-1

cdr3_aa: CSAQGVGNIQYF
v_call: TRBV29-1
j_call: TRBJ2-4

cdr3_aa: CASSPRRTRAEAFF
v_call: TRBV7-2
j_call: TRBJ1-1

cdr3_aa: CASSLGGTLTYEQYF
v_call: TRBV7-2
j_call: TRBJ2-7

cdr3_aa: CASSTPSGERNEQYF
v_call: TRBV7-2
j_call: TRBJ2-7

cdr3_aa: CASSLKGGNIQYF
v_call: TRBV5-4
j_call: TRBJ2-4

cdr3_aa: CTSSQEKGQNSPLHF
v_call: TRBV1
j_call: TRBJ1-6

cdr3_aa: CASSFTGRARETQYF
v_call: TRBV28
j_call: TRBJ2-5

cdr3_aa: CSGTNTYEQYF
v_call: TRBV29-1
j_call: .

cdr3_aa: CASSPTWGGGLETQYF
v_call: TRBV28
j_call: TRBJ2-5

cdr3_aa: CASSERRGARDIQYF
v_call: TRBV10-1
j_call: TRBJ2-4

cdr3_aa: CASLTPPGVYVLTYEQYF
v_call: TRBV14
j_call: TRBJ2-7

cdr3_aa: CASSRQDSGYTF
v_call: TRBV7-2
j_call: TRBJ1-2

cdr3_aa: CAWRTGGGYGYTF
v_call: TRBV30
j_call: TRBJ1-2

cdr3_aa: CASSPQETQYF
v_call: TRBV7-6
j_call: TRBJ2-5

cdr3_aa: CASGARDRDFTEAFF
v_call: TRBV12-5
j_call: TRBJ1-1

cdr3_aa: CASSFAGGTEAFF
v_call: TRBV27
j_call: TRBJ1-1

cdr3_aa: CASSQRSHQGSGELFF
v_call: TRBV13
j_call: TRBJ2-2

cdr3_aa: CSARDRALF
v_call: TRBV20-1
j_call: TRBJ1-2

cdr3_aa: CASSSGYRVGNTIYF
v_call: TRBV13
j_call: TRBJ1-3

cdr3_aa: CASRSRLAGVYEQYF
v_call: TRBV6-1
j_call: TRBJ2-7

cdr3_aa: CASSQRTGGSYEQYF
v_call: TRBV4-1
j_call: TRBJ2-7

cdr3_aa: CASRVTGGGSTEAFF
v_call: TRBV19
j_call: TRBJ1-1

cdr3_aa: CASRSGPAAFF
v_call: TRBV27
j_call: TRBJ1-1

cdr3_aa: CASRWDNSNTGELFF
v_call: TRBV2
j_call: TRBJ2-2

cdr3_aa: CASSFASSYNEQFF
v_call: TRBV18
j_call: TRBJ2-1

cdr3_aa: CASSLHWGPNTEAFF
v_call: TRBV11-1
j_call: TRBJ1-1

cdr3_aa: CASSPPGSGYTF
v_call: TRBV19
j_call: TRBJ1-2

cdr3_aa: CASNQQGMSEQYF
v_call: TRBV6-6
j_call: TRBJ2-7

cdr3_aa: CASSLGLVETYEQYF
v_call: TRBV11-2
j_call: TRBJ2-7

cdr3_aa: CASRNSNQPQHF
v_call: TRBV19
j_call: TRBJ1-5

cdr3_aa: CASSLSTAFHTEAFF
v_call: TRBV5-4
j_call: TRBJ1-1

cdr3_aa: CASSPGESYEQYF
v_call: TRBV18
j_call: TRBJ2-7

cdr3_aa: CASSAWANTEAFF
v_call: TRBV2
j_call: TRBJ1-1

cdr3_aa: CASSLSGDGYNEQFF
v_call: TRBV7-3
j_call: TRBJ2-1

cdr3_aa: CASSVSVGTGEAFF
v_call: TRBV19
j_call: TRBJ1-1

cdr3_aa: CASSTLAGALDEQFF
v_call: TRBV19
j_call: TRBJ2-1

cdr3_aa: CASRHRDRNTEAFF
v_call: TRBV6-5
j_call: TRBJ1-1

cdr3_aa: CASSFDGGGNTIYF
v_call: TRBV9
j_call: TRBJ1-3

cdr3_aa: CASSPLGQYEQYF
v_call: TRBV18
j_call: TRBJ2-7

cdr3_aa: CAWRLATGELFF
v_call: TRBV30
j_call: TRBJ2-2

cdr3_aa: CASSLEWTANTGELFF
v_call: TRBV5-5
j_call: TRBJ2-2

cdr3_aa: CASSPGATNEKLFF
v_call: TRBV5-6
j_call: TRBJ1-4

cdr3_aa: CASTPRGPNQPQHF
v_call: TRBV6-5
j_call: TRBJ1-5

cdr3_aa: CASSLKPGQTYEQYF
v_call: TRBV27
j_call: TRBJ2-7